This TCR beta chain was captured by sequencing in a study of cytomegalovirus exposure and HLA in healthy donors. This PCR relied on a set of 60 Vbeta primers and 13 Jbeta primers. Method: immunoSEQ multiplex PCR; TCRdb's copy keeps in-frame clones and lacks some. The data show 210,000 or so clones, with more than 75% seen just once and about 1.2% held by the top ten. The origin of this receptor is a man aged 30-40 years in good health and CMV-seronegative. Source material: PBMCs.

The DNA of the CDR3 is TGTGCCAGCAGTGAAGGGGGCAGGAATAATTCACCCCTCCACTTT. Encoded protein: CASSEGGRNNSPLHF. The chain uses TRBV6-4 and TRBJ1-6; 7 nucleotides match TRBD1. There are 15 residues in the CDR3. The germline V gene has CDR1 MRHNA and CDR2 SNTAGT. After removal of 3 bases from V and 5 bases from J, the junction contained 4 bases not matched to a gene.